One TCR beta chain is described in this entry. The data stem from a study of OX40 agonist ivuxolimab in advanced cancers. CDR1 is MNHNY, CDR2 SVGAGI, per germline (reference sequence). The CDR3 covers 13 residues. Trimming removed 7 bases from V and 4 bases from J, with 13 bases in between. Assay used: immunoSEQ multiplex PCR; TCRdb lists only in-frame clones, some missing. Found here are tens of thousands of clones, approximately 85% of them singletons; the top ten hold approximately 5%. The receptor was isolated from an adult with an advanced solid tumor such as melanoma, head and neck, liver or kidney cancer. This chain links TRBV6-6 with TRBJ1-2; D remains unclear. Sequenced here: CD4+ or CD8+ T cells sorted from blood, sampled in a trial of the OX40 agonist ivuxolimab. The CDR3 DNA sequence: TGTGCCAGCACCTCTGGATCCATCTATGGCTACACCTTC. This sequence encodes CASTSGSIYGYTF.